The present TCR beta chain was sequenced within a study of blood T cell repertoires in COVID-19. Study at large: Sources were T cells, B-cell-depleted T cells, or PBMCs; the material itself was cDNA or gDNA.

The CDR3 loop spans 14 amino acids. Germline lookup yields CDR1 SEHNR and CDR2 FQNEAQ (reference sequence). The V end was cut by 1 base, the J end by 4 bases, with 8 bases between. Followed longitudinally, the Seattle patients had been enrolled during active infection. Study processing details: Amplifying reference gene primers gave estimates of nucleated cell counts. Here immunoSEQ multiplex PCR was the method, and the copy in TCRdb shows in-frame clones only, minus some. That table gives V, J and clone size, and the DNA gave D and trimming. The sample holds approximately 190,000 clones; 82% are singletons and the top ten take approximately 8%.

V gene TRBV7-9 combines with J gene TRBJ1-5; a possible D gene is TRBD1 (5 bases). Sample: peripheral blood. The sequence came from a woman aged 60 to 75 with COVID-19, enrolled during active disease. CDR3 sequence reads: CASSLGQYNQPQHF. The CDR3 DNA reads TGTGCCAGCAGCTTAGGACAGTATAATCAGCCCCAGCATTTT. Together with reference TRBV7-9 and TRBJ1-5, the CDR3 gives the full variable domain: DTGVSQNPRHKITKRGQNVTFRCDPISEHNRLYWYRQTLGQGPEFLTYFQNEAQLEKSRLLSDRFSAERPKGSFSTLEIQRTEQGDSAMYLCASSLGQYNQPQHFGDGTRLSIL.